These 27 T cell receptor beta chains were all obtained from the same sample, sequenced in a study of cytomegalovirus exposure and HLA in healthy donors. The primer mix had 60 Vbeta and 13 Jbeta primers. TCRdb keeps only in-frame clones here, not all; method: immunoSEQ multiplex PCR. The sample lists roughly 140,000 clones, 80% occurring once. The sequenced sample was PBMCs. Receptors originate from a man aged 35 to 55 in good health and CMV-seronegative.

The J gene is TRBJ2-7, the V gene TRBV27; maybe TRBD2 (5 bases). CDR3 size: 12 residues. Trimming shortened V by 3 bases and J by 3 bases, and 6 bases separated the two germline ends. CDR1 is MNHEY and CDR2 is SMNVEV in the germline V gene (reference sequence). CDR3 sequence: CASSFRGYEQYF. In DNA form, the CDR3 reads TGTGCCAGCAGTTTTCGGGGCTACGAGCAGTACTTC.

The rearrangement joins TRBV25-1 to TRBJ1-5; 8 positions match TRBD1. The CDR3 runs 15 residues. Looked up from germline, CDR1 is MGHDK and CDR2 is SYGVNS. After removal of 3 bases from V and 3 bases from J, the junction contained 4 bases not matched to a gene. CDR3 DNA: TGTGCCAGCAGTGACCGGACAGGGAACAATCAGCCCCAGCATTTT. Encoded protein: CASSDRTGNNQPQHF.

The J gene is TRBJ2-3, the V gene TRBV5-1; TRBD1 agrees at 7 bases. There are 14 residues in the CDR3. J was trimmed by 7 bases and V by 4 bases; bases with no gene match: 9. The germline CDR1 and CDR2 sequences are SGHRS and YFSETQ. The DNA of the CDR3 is TGCGCCAGCAGCCCTACCGGGACAGCCAATACGCAGTATTTT. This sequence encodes CASSPTGTANTQYF.

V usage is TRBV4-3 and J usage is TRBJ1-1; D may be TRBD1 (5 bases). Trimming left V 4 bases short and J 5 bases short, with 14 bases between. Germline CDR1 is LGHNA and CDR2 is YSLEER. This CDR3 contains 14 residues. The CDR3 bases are TGCGCCAGCAGCCTCGACAGTTCACAAACTGAAGCTTTCTTT. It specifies CASSLDSSQTEAFF.

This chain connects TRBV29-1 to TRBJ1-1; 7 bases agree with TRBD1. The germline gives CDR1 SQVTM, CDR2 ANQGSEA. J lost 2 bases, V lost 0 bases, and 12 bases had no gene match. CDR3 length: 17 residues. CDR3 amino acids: CSVEDSGGIHRNTEAFF. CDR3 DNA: TGCAGCGTTGAAGACTCAGGGGGAATCCACCGTAACACTGAAGCTTTCTTT.

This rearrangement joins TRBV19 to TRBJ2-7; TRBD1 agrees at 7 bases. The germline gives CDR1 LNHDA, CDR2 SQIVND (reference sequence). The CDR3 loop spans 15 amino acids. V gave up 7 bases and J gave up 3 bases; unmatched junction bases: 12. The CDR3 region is CASTTQGDSLYEQYF. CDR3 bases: TGTGCCAGTACCACCCAAGGGGACAGCCTCTACGAGCAGTACTTC. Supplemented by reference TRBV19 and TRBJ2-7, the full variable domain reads DGGITQSPKYLFRKEGQNVTLSCEQNLNHDAMYWYRQDPGQGLRLIYYSQIVNDFQKGDIAEGYSVSREKKESFPLTVTSAQKNPTAFYLCASTTQGDSLYEQYFGPGTRLTVT.

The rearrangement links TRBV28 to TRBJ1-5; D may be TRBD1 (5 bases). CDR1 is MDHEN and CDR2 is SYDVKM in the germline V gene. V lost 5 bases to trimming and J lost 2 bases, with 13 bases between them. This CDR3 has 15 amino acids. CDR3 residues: CASSGGTLGNQPQHF. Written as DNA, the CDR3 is TGTGCCAGCAGTGGGGGGACCCTGGGCAATCAGCCCCAGCATTTT.

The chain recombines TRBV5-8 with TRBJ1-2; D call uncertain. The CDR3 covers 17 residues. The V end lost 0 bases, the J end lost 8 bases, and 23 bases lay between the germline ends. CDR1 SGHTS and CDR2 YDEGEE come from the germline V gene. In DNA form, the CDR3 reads TGTGCCAGCAGCTTGGTGGGTCAGCGGGGTATCACTAAGGGCTACACCTTC. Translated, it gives CASSLVGQRGITKGYTF.

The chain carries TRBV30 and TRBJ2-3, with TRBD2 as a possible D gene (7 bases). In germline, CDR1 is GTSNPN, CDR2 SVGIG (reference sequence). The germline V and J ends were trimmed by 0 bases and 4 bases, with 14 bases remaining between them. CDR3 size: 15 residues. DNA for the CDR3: TGTGCCTGGAGTGTATCGGGGGGCTGGGCAGATACGCAGTATTTT. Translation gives CAWSVSGGWADTQYF.

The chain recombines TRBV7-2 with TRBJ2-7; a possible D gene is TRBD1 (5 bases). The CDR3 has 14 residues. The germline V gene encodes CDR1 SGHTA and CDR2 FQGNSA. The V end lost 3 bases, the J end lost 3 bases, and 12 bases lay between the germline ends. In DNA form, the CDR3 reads TGTGCCAGCAGCTTCGATCAGACAGTCTACGAGCAGTACTTC. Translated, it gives CASSFDQTVYEQYF.

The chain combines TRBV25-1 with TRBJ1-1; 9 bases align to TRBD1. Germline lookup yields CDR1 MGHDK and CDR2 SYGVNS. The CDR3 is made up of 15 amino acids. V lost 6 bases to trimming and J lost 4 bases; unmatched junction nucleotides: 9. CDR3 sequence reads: CASSHAGTGSTEAFF. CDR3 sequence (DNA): TGTGCCAGCAGCCACGCCGGGACAGGGTCCACTGAAGCTTTCTTT.

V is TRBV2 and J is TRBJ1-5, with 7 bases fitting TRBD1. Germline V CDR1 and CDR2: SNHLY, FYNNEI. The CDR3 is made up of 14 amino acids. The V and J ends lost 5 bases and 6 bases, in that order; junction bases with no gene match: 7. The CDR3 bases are TGTGCCAGCAGTATCGAGGGGGCGGTTCAGCCCCAGCATTTT. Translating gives CASSIEGAVQPQHF.

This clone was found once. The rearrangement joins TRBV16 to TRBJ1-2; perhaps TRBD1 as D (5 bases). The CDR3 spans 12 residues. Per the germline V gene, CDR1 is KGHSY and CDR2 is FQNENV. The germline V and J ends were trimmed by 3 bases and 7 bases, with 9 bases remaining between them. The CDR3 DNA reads TGTGCCAGCAGCCAGGGGCCGGGTGGCTACACCTTC. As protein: CASSQGPGGYTF.

CDR3 protein: CASSLEHPSGGYEQYF. CDR3 nucleotides: TGCGCCAGCAGCCTTGAGCATCCTAGCGGGGGCTACGAGCAGTACTTC. The chain carries TRBV4-3 and TRBJ2-7; TRBD2 aligns across 10 bases. Unmatched junction bases numbered 9, after V lost 4 bases and J lost 3 bases. The germline V gene encodes CDR1 LGHNA and CDR2 YSLEER. This CDR3 is 16 amino acids long.

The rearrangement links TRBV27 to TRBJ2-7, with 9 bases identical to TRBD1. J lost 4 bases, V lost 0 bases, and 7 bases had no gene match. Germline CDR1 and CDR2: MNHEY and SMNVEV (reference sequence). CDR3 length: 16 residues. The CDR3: CASSLSGQGSPYEQYF. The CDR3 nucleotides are TGTGCCAGCAGTTTATCTGGACAGGGGTCCCCGTACGAGCAGTACTTC.

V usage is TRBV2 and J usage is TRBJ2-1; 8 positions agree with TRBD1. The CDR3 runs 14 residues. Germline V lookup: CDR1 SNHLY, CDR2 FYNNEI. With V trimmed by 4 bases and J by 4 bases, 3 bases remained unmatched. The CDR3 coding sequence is TGTGCCAGCAGTGGGACAGGGTCGTACAATGAGCAGTTCTTC. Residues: CASSGTGSYNEQFF.

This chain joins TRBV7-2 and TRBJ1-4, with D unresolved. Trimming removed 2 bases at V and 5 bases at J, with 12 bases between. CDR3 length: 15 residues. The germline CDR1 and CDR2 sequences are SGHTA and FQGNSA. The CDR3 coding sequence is TGTGCCAGCAGCTTAATGCCAGGCCCGAATGAAAAACTGTTTTTT. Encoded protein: CASSLMPGPNEKLFF.

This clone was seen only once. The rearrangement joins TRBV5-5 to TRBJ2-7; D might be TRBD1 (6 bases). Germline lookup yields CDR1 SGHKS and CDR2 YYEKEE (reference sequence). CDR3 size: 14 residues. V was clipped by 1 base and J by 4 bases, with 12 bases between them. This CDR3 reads CASSLSRGIYEQYF. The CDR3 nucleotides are TGTGCCAGCAGCTTGAGCAGGGGAATATACGAGCAGTACTTC.

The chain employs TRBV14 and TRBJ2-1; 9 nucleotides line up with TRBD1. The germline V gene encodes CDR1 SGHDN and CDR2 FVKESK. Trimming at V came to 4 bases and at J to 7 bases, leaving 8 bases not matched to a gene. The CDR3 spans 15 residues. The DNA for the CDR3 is TGTGCCAGCAGCCGGGGACAGGGTAGATGGAATGAGCAGTTCTTC. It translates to CASSRGQGRWNEQFF.

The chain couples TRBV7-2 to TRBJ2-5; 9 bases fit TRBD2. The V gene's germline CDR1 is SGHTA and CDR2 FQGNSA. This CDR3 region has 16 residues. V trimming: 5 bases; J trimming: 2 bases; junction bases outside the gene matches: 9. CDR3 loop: CASSPLAGGVQETQYF. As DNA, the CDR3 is TGTGCCAGCAGCCCCTTGGCGGGGGGGGTTCAAGAGACCCAGTACTTC.

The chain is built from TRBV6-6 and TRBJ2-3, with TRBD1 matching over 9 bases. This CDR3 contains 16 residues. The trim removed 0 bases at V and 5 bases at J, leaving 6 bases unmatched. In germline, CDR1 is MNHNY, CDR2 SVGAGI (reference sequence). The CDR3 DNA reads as TGTGCCAGCAGTTACTCTTCGGGACAGGGTGGAGATACGCAGTATTTT. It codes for CASSYSSGQGGDTQYF.

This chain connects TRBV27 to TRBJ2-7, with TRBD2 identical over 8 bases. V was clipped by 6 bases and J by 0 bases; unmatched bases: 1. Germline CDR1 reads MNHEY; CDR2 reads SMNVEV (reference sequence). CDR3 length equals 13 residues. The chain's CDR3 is CASRAGDSYEQYF. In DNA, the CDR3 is TGTGCCAGCAGAGCGGGGGACTCCTACGAGCAGTACTTC.

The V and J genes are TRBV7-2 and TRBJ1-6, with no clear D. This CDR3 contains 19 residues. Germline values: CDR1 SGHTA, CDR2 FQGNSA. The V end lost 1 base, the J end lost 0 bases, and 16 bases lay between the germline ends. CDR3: CASSLVFNEVSSYNSPLHF. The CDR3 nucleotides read TGTGCCAGCAGCTTAGTATTCAATGAGGTTAGCTCCTATAATTCACCCCTCCACTTT.

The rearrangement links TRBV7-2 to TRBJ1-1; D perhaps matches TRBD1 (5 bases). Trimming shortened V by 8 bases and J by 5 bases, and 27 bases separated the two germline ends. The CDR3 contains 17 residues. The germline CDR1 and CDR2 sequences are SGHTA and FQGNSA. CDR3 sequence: CASLRERLLGGGTEAFF. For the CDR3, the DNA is TGTGCCAGCCTACGGGAGAGATTGTTGGGGGGTGGAACTGAAGCTTTCTTT.

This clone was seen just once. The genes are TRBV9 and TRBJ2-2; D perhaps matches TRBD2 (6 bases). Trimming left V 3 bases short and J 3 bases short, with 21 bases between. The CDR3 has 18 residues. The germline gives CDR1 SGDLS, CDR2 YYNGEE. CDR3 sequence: CASSALGSGSRDTGELFF. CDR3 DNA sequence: TGTGCCAGCAGCGCCCTCGGTAGCGGCAGTCGGGACACCGGGGAGCTGTTTTTT.

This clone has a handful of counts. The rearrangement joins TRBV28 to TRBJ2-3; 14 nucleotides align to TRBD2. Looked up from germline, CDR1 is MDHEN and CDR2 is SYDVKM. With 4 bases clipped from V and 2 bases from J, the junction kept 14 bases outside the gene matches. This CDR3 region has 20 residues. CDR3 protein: CASSSSRGTSGGYLTDTQYF. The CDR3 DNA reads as TGTGCCAGCAGTTCCTCCCGGGGGACTAGCGGGGGCTACCTCACAGATACGCAGTATTTT.

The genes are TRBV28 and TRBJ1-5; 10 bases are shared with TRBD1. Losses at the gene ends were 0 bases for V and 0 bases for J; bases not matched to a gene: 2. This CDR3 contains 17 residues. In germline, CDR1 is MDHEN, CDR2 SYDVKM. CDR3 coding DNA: TGTGCCAGCAGTTTATGGACAGGGGGCCGTAGCAATCAGCCCCAGCATTTT. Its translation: CASSLWTGGRSNQPQHF.